Listed below are T cell receptor beta chains from one sample, sequenced in a study of human T cells and chemical hapten exposure. In TCRdb, the RACE reads were re-called with MiXCR into one record per CDR3 protein. The data hold fewer than 95,000 distinct CDR3 sequences, with approximately 11% observed a single time. The sample in question was whole blood, obtained in connection with sensitization to the hapten diphenylcyclopropenone (DPC). The receptor set was obtained from a man aged 35 to 55 with alopecia areata. Some clones in this sample may be carry-over from other donors' samples. Each CDR3 is given with its conserved first and last residue. D genes are given only for firm matches. Rows give clone size only sometimes, using once, few, many, or a class for an expanded clone.

>TRBJ2-1|-|TRBV6-2/TRBV6-3|-
TGTGCCAGCAGGGAAATAGCCCGCAACCACAATGAGCAGTTCTTC
CASREIARNHNEQFF
>TRBJ2-3|-|TRBV7-2|-
TGTGCCAGCGTACTAGCCTCAGATACGCAGTATTTT
CASVLASDTQYF
>TRBJ2-6|-|TRBV9|TRBD1
TGTGCCAGCAGCGCCCGACAGGGGGCTTACTCTGGGGCCAACGTCCTGACTTTC
CASSARQGAYSGANVLTF
>TRBJ1-4|-|TRBV4-3|-
TGCGCCAGCAGCCAAGACCTGGGTAGTTCAACTAATGAAAAACTGTTTTTT
CASSQDLGSSTNEKLFF
>TRBJ1-1|-|TRBV7-8|-
TGTGCCAGCAGCGCCCATCTAACAGGGCAGCCTGAAGCTTTCTTT
CASSAHLTGQPEAFF
>TRBJ2-2|few|TRBV7-9|-
TGTGCCAGCAGCGCCCCCGGGGCCGGGGAGCTGTTTTTT
CASSAPGAGELFF
>TRBJ2-1|few|TRBV20-1|-
TGCAGTGAAGACGGGAGCTCCTACAATGAGCAGTTCTTC
CSEDGSSYNEQFF
>TRBJ2-7|many|TRBV12-3/TRBV12-4|-
TGTGCCAGCAGCCCCCCTCCGGGCCGCGAGCAGTACTTC
CASSPPPGREQYF
>TRBJ2-3|few|TRBV10-3|TRBD1
TGTGCCATGCGGACAGGGATGGTTTACGGGAATAGCACAGATACGCAGTATTTT
CAMRTGMVYGNSTDTQYF
>TRBJ1-4|-|TRBV30|-
TGTGCCTGGAGTGTGTTGGGGGGACCGGAAAAACTGTTTTTT
CAWSVLGGPEKLFF
>TRBJ2-4|-|TRBV23-1|TRBD2
TGCGCCAGCAGCCCAAGACTAGCGGGAGCCAAAAACATTCAGTACTTC
CASSPRLAGAKNIQYF
>TRBJ1-1|-|TRBV4-3|TRBD1
TGCGCCAGCAGCCAAGATCGACAGGGCAACACTGAAGCTTTCTTT
CASSQDRQGNTEAFF
>TRBJ2-1|few|TRBV6-1|TRBD1
TGTGCCAGCAGTCCCCGAGGGACAGTCGCCGGCCAAGGGCAGTTCTTC
CASSPRGTVAGQGQFF
>TRBJ1-4|few|TRBV5-1|TRBD1
TGCGCCAGCAGCACTGGACAGGGCGGCGAAAAACTGTTTTTT
CASSTGQGGEKLFF
>TRBJ1-6|many|TRBV18|-
TGTGCCAGCTCACCCAAAGACAGTCGAGGGTCACCCCTCCACTTT
CASSPKDSRGSPLHF
>TRBJ1-1|-|TRBV29-1|-
TGCAGCGTGAAAACGGACGCTCGCAACACTGAAGCTTTCTTT
CSVKTDARNTEAFF
>TRBJ1-5|many|TRBV6-5|-
TGTGCCAGCAGTTACTCGTTGGGAAATCAGCCCCAGCATTTT
CASSYSLGNQPQHF
>TRBJ1-3|few|TRBV11-2|-
TGTGCCAGCAGCTTAGTTTCCAGCACTAGGGGAAACACCATATATTTT
CASSLVSSTRGNTIYF
>TRBJ1-2|-|TRBV5-4|TRBD1
TGTGCCAGCAGCCACCGGACAGGGGGTGACTATGGCTACACCTTC
CASSHRTGGDYGYTF
>TRBJ2-3|few|TRBV20-1|-
TGCAGTGCTCCGTCCCTGGGCCTAGGTAGTATTGGGCAGTATTTT
CSAPSLGLGSIGQYF
>TRBJ2-3|-|TRBV6-2/TRBV6-3|-
TGTGCCAGCAGACTAGAGAGTACGCAGTATTTT
CASRLESTQYF
>TRBJ2-3|-|TRBV7-3|-
TGTGCCAGCAGCCCGAGTCCCTGGTCGGCAGATACGCAGTATTTT
CASSPSPWSADTQYF
>TRBJ2-7|-|TRBV20-1|TRBD2
TGCAGTGCTCATAAAGGCGGGAGGACGTACGAGCAGTACTTC
CSAHKGGRTYEQYF
>TRBJ2-3|-|TRBV4-3|-
TGCGCCAGCAGCCAGGCCCCAGGGCCAGATACGCAGTATTTT
CASSQAPGPDTQYF
>TRBJ2-3|-|TRBV6-6|-
TGTGCCAGCAGTCGCAGCAGGGAGGCAGATACGCAGTATTTT
CASSRSREADTQYF
>TRBJ2-2|few|TRBV7-3|TRBD1
TGTGCCAGCAGCTTAACCGGGACAGTAACCGGGGAGCTGTTTTTT
CASSLTGTVTGELFF
>TRBJ1-5|many|TRBV27|-
TGTGCCAGCAGGTCCGGGGTAAGCAATCAGCCCCAGCATTTT
CASRSGVSNQPQHF
>TRBJ1-5|few|TRBV28|TRBD1
TGTGCCAGCAGTTGGGACAGGGGAGGTGATCAGCCCCAGCATTTT
CASSWDRGGDQPQHF
>TRBJ2-3|-|TRBV19|-
TGTGCCAGTAGTCCAGGGGTCTCGGGAGATACGCAGTATTTT
CASSPGVSGDTQYF
>TRBJ2-3|-|TRBV7-2|TRBD1
TGTGCCAGCAGCTTTTCCGACAGGGGGGATACGCAGTATTTT
CASSFSDRGDTQYF
>TRBJ2-1|few|TRBV6-2/TRBV6-3|-
TGTGCCAGCAGTTACAACACTGGACTGTTGCAGTTCTTC
CASSYNTGLLQFF
>TRBJ2-1|-|TRBV7-9|TRBD2
TGTGCCAGCAGCTTACTGGCGGGAGAAAATGAGCAGTTCTTC
CASSLLAGENEQFF
>TRBJ2-1|few|TRBV6-2/TRBV6-3|TRBD1
TGTGCCAGCAGCCTAACAGGGGACACTGAGCAGTTCTTC
CASSLTGDTEQFF
>TRBJ2-3|-|TRBV9|TRBD2
TGTGCCAGCAGCGTAGGACTAGCGTTGGGCACAGATACGCAGTATTTT
CASSVGLALGTDTQYF
>TRBJ2-1|-|TRBV7-2|-
TGTGCCAGCAGGACGGGACCGGCGATTGGCAATGAGCAGTTCTTC
CASRTGPAIGNEQFF
>TRBJ2-3|few|TRBV6-5|-
TGTGCCAGCAGTTACGAGGCTGGCGCTAGCACAGATACGCAGTATTTT
CASSYEAGASTDTQYF
>TRBJ1-3|many|TRBV15|-
TGTGCCACCAGCAGCAAAAGGACGGGGACCTACTCTGGAAACACCATATATTTT
CATSSKRTGTYSGNTIYF
>TRBJ2-5|-|TRBV27|-
TGTGCCAGCAGGGTAGATGCGTCCTCAGAGACCCAGTACTTC
CASRVDASSETQYF
>TRBJ2-3|few|TRBV11-3|TRBD2
TGTGCCAGCAGCTTAGAGGTAGCGGGAGGATCGGATACGCAGTATTTT
CASSLEVAGGSDTQYF
>TRBJ2-2|few|TRBV11-1|-
TGTGCCAGCAGCTTCCCCAGTTCCGGGGCGGCCACCGGGGAGCTGTTTTTT
CASSFPSSGAATGELFF
>TRBJ2-7|few|TRBV19|TRBD2
TGTGCCAGTTCTGGGGAGTCTAGCGGGACTTCCTACGAGCAGTACTTC
CASSGESSGTSYEQYF